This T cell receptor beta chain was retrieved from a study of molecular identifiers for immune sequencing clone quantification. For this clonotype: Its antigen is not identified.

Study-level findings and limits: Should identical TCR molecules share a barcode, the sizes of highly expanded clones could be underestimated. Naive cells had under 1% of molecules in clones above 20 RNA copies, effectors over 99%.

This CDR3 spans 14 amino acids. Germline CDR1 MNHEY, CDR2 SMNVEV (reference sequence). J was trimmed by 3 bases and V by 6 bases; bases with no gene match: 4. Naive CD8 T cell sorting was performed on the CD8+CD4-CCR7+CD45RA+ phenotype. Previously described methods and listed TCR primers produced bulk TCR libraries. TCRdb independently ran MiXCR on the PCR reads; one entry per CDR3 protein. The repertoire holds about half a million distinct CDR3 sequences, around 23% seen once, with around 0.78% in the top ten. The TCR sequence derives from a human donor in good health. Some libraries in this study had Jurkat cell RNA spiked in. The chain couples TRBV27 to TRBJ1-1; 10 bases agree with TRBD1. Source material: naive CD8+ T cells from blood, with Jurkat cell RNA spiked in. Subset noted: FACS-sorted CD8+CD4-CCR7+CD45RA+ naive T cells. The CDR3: CASREGQGDTEAFF. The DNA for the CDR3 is TGTGCCAGCAGAGAAGGACAGGGGGACACTGAAGCTTTCTTT.